Listed below are T cell receptor beta chains from one sample, sequenced in a study of T cell repertoires in cytomegalovirus infection. TCRdb redid the calling of the reads with MiXCR, one entry per CDR3 protein. This table has around 120,000 distinct CDR3 sequences, roughly 25% appearing once. What these receptors recognize is not known. Input material: PBMCs, sequenced either directly or after in vitro stimulation (not recorded which). The receptors derive from a human donor in good health (CMV status not recorded). Some clones in this sample may be carry-over from other donors' samples. The CDR3 runs from the conserved cysteine through the conserved F or W. A D gene is named only where the DNA matches it firmly. The listing skips clone size in some rows; elsewhere it reads once, few, many or a size class.

V	J	D	size	DNA	CDR3
TRBV5-1	TRBJ2-7	TRBD2	many	TGCGCCAGCAGCTTGGTAGCGGGTCTCGCCCTTCTTGGAGAGCAGTACTTC	CASSLVAGLALLGEQYF
TRBV6-2/TRBV6-3	TRBJ1-2	-	few	TGTGCCAGCACGGGGGCCAGGGACTATGGCTACACCTTC	CASTGARDYGYTF
TRBV7-2	TRBJ1-1	TRBD1	-	TGTGCCAGCAGCTTTCCCCTACAAACGAGGGGGCCTGAAGCTTTCTTT	CASSFPLQTRGPEAFF
TRBV12-3/TRBV12-4	TRBJ1-2	-	few	TGTGCCAGCAGCCCCGGGACACTGCCTGCCTATGGCTACACCTTC	CASSPGTLPAYGYTF
TRBV11-2	TRBJ2-6	-	few	TGTGCCAGCAGCTTAACTGAGGCGGGGGCCAACGTCCTGACTTTC	CASSLTEAGANVLTF
TRBV20-1	TRBJ2-1	TRBD2	few	TGCAGTGCTAGAGTTCCGACTAGCGGGAGGGCGGGCGAGCAGTTCTTC	CSARVPTSGRAGEQFF
TRBV15	TRBJ1-1	TRBD1	-	TGTGCCACCAGCCCGGACAGGGCAGCCTCCAACCCTGAAGCTTTCTTT	CATSPDRAASNPEAFF
TRBV28	TRBJ2-2	-	-	TGTGCCAGCAGTTCCTTACCAGAAAAGGGGGGACAGGAGCTGTTTTTT	CASSSLPEKGGQELFF
TRBV19	TRBJ2-5	-	-	TGTGCCAGTAGAATGGGACACCAAGAGACCCAGTACTTC	CASRMGHQETQYF
TRBV19	TRBJ1-3	TRBD1	few	TGTGCCAGTACCAAAGGGTACAGGGGTGGAAACACCATATATTTT	CASTKGYRGGNTIYF
TRBV25-1	TRBJ1-5	-	many	TGTGCCAGCAGTTGGGGTTATAGCAATCAGCCCCAGCATTTT	CASSWGYSNQPQHF
TRBV6-1	TRBJ2-6	-	many	TGTGCCAGCAAACCTCACTGGGGGGCCAACGTCCTGACTTTC	CASKPHWGANVLTF
TRBV4-1	TRBJ1-2	-	many	TGCGCCAGCAGCCAAGCTGAGGGACATTGGGGCTACACCTTC	CASSQAEGHWGYTF
TRBV6-4	TRBJ2-2	-	few	TGTGCCACCCAGAGGGCTATTAACACCGGGGAGCTGTTTTTT	CATQRAINTGELFF
TRBV9	TRBJ2-2	-	few	TGTGCCAGCAGCTCTCGGAAGAGGGCGGGACAGAACACCGGGGAGCTGTTTTTT	CASSSRKRAGQNTGELFF
TRBV6-6	TRBJ2-7	-	few	TGTGCCAGCAGTTACTCGCCCAATTTAGTCTACGAGCAGTACTTC	CASSYSPNLVYEQYF
TRBV7-2	TRBJ2-3	TRBD1	many	TGTGCCAGCAGCCGGGACAGGGTGACAGATACGCAGTATTTT	CASSRDRVTDTQYF
TRBV4-3	TRBJ1-2	-	-	TGCGCCAGCAGCCAAGGTCTGACTTTTAACTATGGCTACACCTTC	CASSQGLTFNYGYTF
TRBV20-1	TRBJ1-5	-	-	TGCAGTGCTACAGGGGATGGCAATCAGCCCCAGCATTTT	CSATGDGNQPQHF
TRBV6-5	TRBJ2-2	-	-	TGTGTCAGCAGTTACTCGAAGGCGACCGGGGAGCTGTTTTTT	CVSSYSKATGELFF
TRBV7-6	TRBJ2-2	TRBD2	many	TGTGCCAGCAGCTTACCCCAGGGACTAGCGGGAGTGGCGAACACCGGGGAGCTGTTTTTT	CASSLPQGLAGVANTGELFF
TRBV7-9	TRBJ2-5	-	few	TGTGCCAGCAGCCGTCGTTGGAGCCAGGAGACCCAGTACTTC	CASSRRWSQETQYF
TRBV18	TRBJ2-2	-	few	TGTGCCAGCTCACCACGAGAACACCGGGCCGGGGAGCTGTTTTTT	CASSPREHRAGELFF
TRBV28	TRBJ2-2	TRBD1	-	TGTGCCAGCAGTTCGGGACAGGGGTACACCGGGGAGCTGTTTTTT	CASSSGQGYTGELFF
TRBV20-1	TRBJ1-1	-	-	TGCAGTACCTCGTCGGGGGGCACTGAAGCTTTCTTT	CSTSSGGTEAFF
TRBV7-2	TRBJ1-1	-	-	TGTGCCAGCAGCACGATGACAGGTGGTAGCACTGAAGCTTTCTTT	CASSTMTGGSTEAFF
TRBV6-5	TRBJ2-1	-	-	TGTGCCAGCAGTTACTATCCTGTCTCCTACAATGAGCAGTTCTTC	CASSYYPVSYNEQFF
TRBV7-2	TRBJ1-6	-	many	TGTGCCAGCAGGTCCTTAATAACAGGAGATTCACCCCTCCACTTT	CASRSLITGDSPLHF
TRBV5-6	TRBJ1-2	-	few	TGTGCCAGCAGCTCTGACAGGTTCTATGGCTACACCTTC	CASSSDRFYGYTF
TRBV7-2	TRBJ2-6	-	many	TGTGCCAGCACCCTCTCTGGGGCCAACGTCCTGACTTTC	CASTLSGANVLTF
TRBV5-1	TRBJ2-3	-	-	TGCGCCAGCAGCTTTGGAGGCAGGGCGGCGACAGATACGCAGTATTTT	CASSFGGRAATDTQYF
TRBV11-2	TRBJ2-1	TRBD2	-	TGTGCCAGCAGCCTGAGGGGAGGTAGCGGGAGTACGCATGAGCAGTTCTTC	CASSLRGGSGSTHEQFF
TRBV6-2/TRBV6-3	TRBJ2-5	TRBD2	-	TGTGCCAGCAGTAGAGGACTAGCGCGAGAGACCCAGTACTTC	CASSRGLARETQYF
TRBV7-8	TRBJ1-1	TRBD1	many	TGTGCCAGCAGCCCGAGACAGGGGTTGAACACTGAAGCTTTCTTT	CASSPRQGLNTEAFF
TRBV11-2	TRBJ1-5	-	-	TGTGCCAGCAGTCTCGCTTTTAATCAGCCCCAGCATTTT	CASSLAFNQPQHF
TRBV11-3	TRBJ1-1	-	many	TGTGCCAGCAGCTTTAGTGTCCGGATGAGCAGCCGGAACACTGAAGCTTTCTTT	CASSFSVRMSSRNTEAFF
TRBV7-8	TRBJ1-5	-	few	TGTGCCAGCAGCTTAGTTGGGGGCACCAATTCCCCCCCCCAGCATTTT	CASSLVGGTNSPPQHF
TRBV19	TRBJ2-1	-	few	TGTGCCAGTAGTATATCTAACAACAATGAGCAGTTCTTC	CASSISNNNEQFF
TRBV5-1	TRBJ2-1	-	many	TGCGCCAGCAGCCAGGCCAATGAGCAGTTCTTC	CASSQANEQFF
TRBV9	TRBJ2-1	TRBD2	-	TGTGCCAGCAACCTAGCGGGACGACATGAGCAGTTCTTC	CASNLAGRHEQFF
TRBV10-3	TRBJ1-5	TRBD1	few	TGTGCCATCAGTGAGTCGACAGGGAGTGTGAATCAGCCCCAGCATTTT	CAISESTGSVNQPQHF
TRBV19	TRBJ2-7	-	-	TGTGCCAGTAGTGCCCCCTGGGGTCCCTACGAGCAGTACTTC	CASSAPWGPYEQYF
TRBV12-3/TRBV12-4	TRBJ2-1	-	few	TGTGCCAGCAGGACTAGTGAACACAATGAGCAGTTCTTC	CASRTSEHNEQFF
TRBV19	TRBJ2-1	TRBD2	-	TGTGCCAGTATTAAACGGGAGGGTAAGTTC	CASIKREGKF
TRBV27	TRBJ2-1	TRBD1	-	TGTGCCAGCAGTCCGGGGACAGGGGTCTATGAGCAGTTCTTC	CASSPGTGVYEQFF
TRBV19	TRBJ2-2	TRBD2	-	TGTGCCAGTAAAACCGGGACTAGCCCCGGGGAGCTGTTTTTT	CASKTGTSPGELFF
TRBV9	TRBJ1-1	-	-	TGTGCCAGCAGCGTAGATCAGGTGGGGCGGATTACTGAAGCTTTCTTT	CASSVDQVGRITEAFF
TRBV6-2/TRBV6-3	TRBJ2-7	TRBD1	-	TGTGCCAGCAGTCCGTGGACAGGTTTGGGGGAGCAGTACTTC	CASSPWTGLGEQYF
TRBV5-6	TRBJ2-7	TRBD2	few	TGTGCCAGCAGCTTGGTAGAGGGACTAACCTACGAGCAGTACTTC	CASSLVEGLTYEQYF
TRBV5-4	TRBJ2-7	TRBD1	few	TGTGCCAGCAGGGGGACAGGGGCGACCTACGAGCAGTACTTC	CASRGTGATYEQYF
TRBV7-9	TRBJ1-1	-	once	TGTGCCAGCAGCTTAGGGTCCGGGACACACATGAACACTGAAGCTTTCTTT	CASSLGSGTHMNTEAFF